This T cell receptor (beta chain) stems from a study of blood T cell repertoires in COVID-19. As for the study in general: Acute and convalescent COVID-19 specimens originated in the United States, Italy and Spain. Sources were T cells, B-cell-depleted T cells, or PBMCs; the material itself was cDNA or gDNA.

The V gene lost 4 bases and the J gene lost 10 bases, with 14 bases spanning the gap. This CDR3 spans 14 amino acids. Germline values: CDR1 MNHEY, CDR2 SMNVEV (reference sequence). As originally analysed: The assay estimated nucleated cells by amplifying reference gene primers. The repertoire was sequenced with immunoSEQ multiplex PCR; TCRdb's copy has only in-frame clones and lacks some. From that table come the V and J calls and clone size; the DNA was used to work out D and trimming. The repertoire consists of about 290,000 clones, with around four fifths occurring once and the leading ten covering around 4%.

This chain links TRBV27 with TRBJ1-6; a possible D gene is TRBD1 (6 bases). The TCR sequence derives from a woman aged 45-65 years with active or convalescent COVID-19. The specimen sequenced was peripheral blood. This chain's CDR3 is CASSYAGVGSPLHF. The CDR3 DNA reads TGTGCCAGCAGTTATGCAGGGGTCGGGTCACCCCTCCACTTT.